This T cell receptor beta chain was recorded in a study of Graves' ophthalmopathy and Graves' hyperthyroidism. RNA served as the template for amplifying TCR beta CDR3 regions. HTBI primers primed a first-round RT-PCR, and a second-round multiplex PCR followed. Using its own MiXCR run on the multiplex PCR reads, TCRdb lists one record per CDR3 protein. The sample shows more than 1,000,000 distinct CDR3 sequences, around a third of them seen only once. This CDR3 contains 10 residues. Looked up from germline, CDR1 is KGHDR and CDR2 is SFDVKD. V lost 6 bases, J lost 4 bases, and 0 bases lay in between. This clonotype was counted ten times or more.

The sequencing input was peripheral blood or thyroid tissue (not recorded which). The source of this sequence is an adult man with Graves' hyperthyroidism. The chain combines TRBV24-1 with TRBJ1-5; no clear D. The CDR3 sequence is CATSNQPQHF. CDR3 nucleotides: TGTGCCACCAGTAATCAGCCCCAGCATTTT.